This TCR beta chain was documented in a study of fetal regulatory T cell absence and autoimmunity. TCRdb's copy holds only in-frame clones and misses some; the assay was immunoSEQ multiplex PCR. The sample has just over 45,000 clones, about four fifths seen once. The CDR3 contains 13 residues. J was trimmed by 6 bases and V by 4 bases; bases with no gene match: 8. Germline CDR1 and CDR2: SQVTM and ANQGSEA. The sequenced material came from cord blood. The V and J genes are TRBV29-1 and TRBJ1-2; 7 bases line up with TRBD1. This receptor was obtained from a newborn boy with IPEX syndrome. The CDR3 DNA is TGCAGCGTTGCCGACAGGGTATTTGATGGCTACACCTTC. Protein product: CSVADRVFDGYTF.